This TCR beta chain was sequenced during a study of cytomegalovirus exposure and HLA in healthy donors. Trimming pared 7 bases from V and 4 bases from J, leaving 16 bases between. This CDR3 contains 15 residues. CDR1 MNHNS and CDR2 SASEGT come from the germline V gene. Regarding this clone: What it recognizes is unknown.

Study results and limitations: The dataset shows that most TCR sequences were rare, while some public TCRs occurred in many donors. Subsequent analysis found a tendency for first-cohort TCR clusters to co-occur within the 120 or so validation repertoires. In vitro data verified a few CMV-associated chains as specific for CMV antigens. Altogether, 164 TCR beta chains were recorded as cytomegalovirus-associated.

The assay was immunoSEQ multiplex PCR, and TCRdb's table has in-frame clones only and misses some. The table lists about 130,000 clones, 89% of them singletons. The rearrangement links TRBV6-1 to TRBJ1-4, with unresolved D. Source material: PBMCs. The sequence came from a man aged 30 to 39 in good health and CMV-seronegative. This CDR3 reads CASTLTGNLNEKLFF. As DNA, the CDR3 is TGTGCCAGCACCTTGACGGGGAATCTTAATGAAAAACTGTTTTTT.